This TCR beta chain stems from a study of vaccination effects on CD4 cells after COVID-19. Study details: With the ViraFEST assay, the study expanded antigen-specific CD4+ T cells using viral peptide pools, then sequenced them. Two doses of either BNT162b2 or mRNA-1273 were given to each participant.

Having been cultured for around ten days, the cells underwent CD4+ T cell isolation. The germline gives CDR1 SGHDT, CDR2 YYEEEE. CDR3 size: 14 residues. V gave up 4 bases and J gave up 5 bases; unmatched junction bases: 5. Notes on this clone: Its specificity is unknown.

Sequencing used immunoSEQ multiplex PCR; TCRdb keeps in-frame clones, though not all of them. This table holds about 74,000 clones, 75% to 80% found once. The gene calls are TRBV5-6 and TRBJ1-2, with 10 positions matching TRBD1. This clonotype originated in a human donor who received a COVID-19 vaccine. Material: CD4+ T cells from PBMCs cultured without peptide, obtained before COVID-19 vaccination. CDR3 sequence: CASSRPGQGYGYTF. The CDR3 nucleotides are TGTGCCAGCAGCCGTCCGGGACAGGGGTATGGCTACACCTTC.